The 30 T cell receptor beta chains in this list originate from one sample, sequenced in a study of T-cell reconstitution after alpha-beta-depleted transplantation in children. Construction of the TCRbeta library involved unique molecular identifiers. TCRdb processed the PCR reads anew with MiXCR; each CDR3 protein has one entry. The profile covers about 540,000 distinct CDR3 sequences, with 18% appearing a single time and approximately 3% taken by the ten largest. The sample consisted of PBMCs from the stem cell graft donor, taken from the stem cell graft. All receptors derive from a human donor who donated a stem cell graft to a child with acute lymphoblastic leukemia.

This clonotype was seen only a few times. This sequence joins TRBV28 and TRBJ2-6; possibly TRBD1 or TRBD2 for D (6 bases each). The germline V gene encodes CDR1 MDHEN and CDR2 SYDVKM. CDR3 length: 16 amino acids. Trimming took 4 bases from V and 2 from J, leaving 12 bases between them. CDR3 in amino acids: CASSSDGGAGANVLTF. The CDR3 nucleotides read TGTGCCAGCAGTTCTGACGGGGGCGCTGGGGCCAACGTCCTGACTTTC.

This chain joins TRBV5-1 and TRBJ1-3; maybe TRBD1 (5 bases). Looked up from germline, CDR1 is SGHRS and CDR2 is YFSETQ. V lost 5 bases and J lost 0, with 15 bases in between. This CDR3 region has 16 residues. In DNA, the CDR3 is TGCGCCAGCAGATCGGGACCGGCAGGCTCTGGAAACACCATATATTTT. This sequence encodes CASRSGPAGSGNTIYF.

This chain joins TRBV11-2 and TRBJ1-1, with a possible D match to TRBD1 (5 bases). V was pared by 5 bases and J by 0 bases, with 13 bases between. CDR3 length equals 15 residues. The germline gives CDR1 SGHAT, CDR2 FQNNGV. The CDR3 reads CASSPDSILNTEAFF. Written as DNA, the CDR3 is TGTGCCAGCAGCCCCGACAGCATCCTGAACACTGAAGCTTTCTTT. Variable domain in full (rest from reference TRBV11-2 and TRBJ1-1): EAGVAQSPRYKIIEKRQSVAFWCNPISGHATLYWYQQILGQGPKLLIQFQNNGVVDDSQLPKDRFSAERLKGVDSTLKIQPAKLEDSAVYLCASSPDSILNTEAFFGQGTRLTVV.

The chain employs TRBV20-1 and TRBJ2-2, with D tentatively TRBD2 (6 bases). The germline V gene has CDR1 DFQATT and CDR2 SNEGSKA (reference sequence). V was clipped by 1 base and J by 5 bases, with 14 bases between them. The CDR3 sequence is 15 residues long. CDR3 in DNA: TGCAGTGCTAGAGCCAGCGGAGGGGCAACCGGGGAGCTGTTTTTT. This translates into CSARASGGATGELFF.

This clonotype was counted a few times. This chain links TRBV12-3 or TRBV12-4 with TRBJ2-7; D remains unclear. There are 13 residues in the CDR3. V lost 3 bases and J lost 3, with 9 bases in between. CDR3 residues: CASSFLGVYEQYF. DNA of the CDR3: TGTGCCAGCAGTTTTTTGGGTGTCTACGAGCAGTACTTC.

This clonotype has a handful of counts. The V call is TRBV5-1, the J call TRBJ2-7; TRBD1 might be the D (6 bases). With 3 bases removed from V and 0 bases from J, the gap between germline ends came to 16 bases. Germline V lookup: CDR1 SGHRS, CDR2 YFSETQ. The CDR3 spans 16 residues. CDR3 sequence (DNA): TGCGCCAGCAGCTCACCAGGGGTCGTGAGCTCCTACGAGCAGTACTTC. It encodes CASSSPGVVSSYEQYF.

This clonotype was recorded many times. CDR3: CASSQDIAYEQYF. The CDR3 DNA is TGCGCCAGCAGTCAGGACATCGCCTACGAGCAGTACTTC. The chain recombines TRBV5-1 with TRBJ2-7; perhaps TRBD1 as D (5 bases). Trimming pared 5 bases from V and 2 bases from J, leaving 11 bases between. The CDR3 has 13 amino acids. Germline CDR1 SGHRS, CDR2 YFSETQ. Based on the CDR3 plus reference TRBV5-1 and TRBJ2-7, the full variable domain is KAGVTQTPRYLIKTRGQQVTLSCSPISGHRSVSWYQQTPGQGLQFLFEYFSETQRNKGNFPGRFSGRQFSNSRSEMNVSTLELGDSALYLCASSQDIAYEQYFGPGTRLTVT.

This clonotype occurred a few times. V gene TRBV15 combines with J gene TRBJ2-1; D call uncertain. This CDR3 contains 13 residues. The V and J ends lost 0 bases and 8 bases respectively, with 8 bases between them. CDR1 LNHNV and CDR2 YYDKDF come from the germline V gene (reference sequence). CDR3 sequence reads: CATSRDLSDEQFF. In nucleotides, the CDR3 is TGTGCCACCAGCAGAGATCTGTCAGATGAGCAGTTCTTC. The variable domain in full, completed from reference TRBV15 and TRBJ2-1, reads DAMVIQNPRYQVTQFGKPVTLSCSQTLNHNVMYWYQQKSSQAPKLLFHYYDKDFNNEADTPDNFQSRRPNTSFCFLDIRSPGLGDTAMYLCATSRDLSDEQFFGPGTRLTVL.

This clonotype occurred a few times. This sequence joins TRBV18 and TRBJ1-2; 9 bases map to TRBD1. Germline assignment: CDR1 KGHSH and CDR2 LQKENI. After removal of 2 bases from V and 12 bases from J, the junction contained 10 bases not matched to a gene. This CDR3 contains 14 residues. CDR3 bases: TGTGCCAGCTCACCAATCGACAGGGGGTTTCGGGACACCTTC. It is translated as CASSPIDRGFRDTF.

This clonotype showed up just a few times. The chain carries TRBV20-1 and TRBJ2-1; no reliable D call. V was pared by 0 bases and J by 14 bases, with 14 bases between. The CDR3 contains 12 residues. Germline loops: CDR1 DFQATT, CDR2 SNEGSKA (reference sequence). The CDR3, as DNA: TGCAGTGCTAGAGATAATCAATATGGGAAGTTCTTC. Amino acids: CSARDNQYGKFF.

In this sample, this clonotype turned up a few times. This chain connects TRBV12-3 or TRBV12-4 to TRBJ1-1; D gene uncertain. The CDR3 is 13 residues long. Trimming cost V 4 bases and J 4 bases, with 10 bases left between them. This CDR3 is CASSSKMSTEAFF. DNA for the CDR3: TGTGCCAGCAGTTCTAAGATGAGCACTGAAGCTTTCTTT.

This rearrangement joins TRBV5-6 to TRBJ2-2, with 10 bases aligning to TRBD2. After removal of 3 bases from V and 4 bases from J, the junction contained 3 bases not matched to a gene. The germline V gene encodes CDR1 SGHDT and CDR2 YYEEEE. The CDR3 spans 15 residues. CDR3 in amino acids: CASSSASGSTGELFF. The CDR3 DNA sequence: TGTGCCAGCAGCTCTGCTAGCGGGAGCACCGGGGAGCTGTTTTTT.

The gene calls are TRBV29-1 and TRBJ2-7; D is unresolved. CDR1 is SQVTM and CDR2 is ANQGSEA in the germline V gene. V gave up 6 bases and J gave up 0 bases, with 12 bases separating them. This CDR3 comprises 13 residues. This CDR3 reads CSVAVPSSYEQYF. In DNA form, the CDR3 reads TGCAGCGTGGCGGTCCCGAGCTCCTACGAGCAGTACTTC.

This clonotype showed up just once. The J gene is TRBJ2-3, the V gene TRBV12-5; no reliable D call. The ends were cut back, 1 base at V and 2 bases at J, with 7 bases in the middle. The CDR3 extends over 14 amino acids. Germline-derived CDR1 and CDR2 are LGHNT and FRNRAP. The CDR3, as DNA: TGTGCTAGTGGTTTGGGGCTAGTCACAGATACGCAGTATTTT. It translates to CASGLGLVTDTQYF.

This clonotype has just a few counts. This rearrangement joins TRBV9 to TRBJ2-1; TRBD1 is a possible D gene (5 bases). With 4 bases removed from V and 3 bases from J, the gap between germline ends came to 14 bases. Per the germline V gene, CDR1 is SGDLS and CDR2 is YYNGEE. The CDR3 loop spans 15 amino acids. The CDR3 spells CASSTTGLVYNEQFF. For the CDR3, the DNA is TGTGCCAGCAGCACCACAGGTTTGGTCTACAATGAGCAGTTCTTC.

The sample holds many counts of this clonotype. This chain joins TRBV20-1 and TRBJ2-3; 11 bases match TRBD2. This CDR3 contains 15 residues. The trim removed 3 bases at V and 4 bases at J, leaving 6 bases unmatched. CDR1 and CDR2 from the germline V gene are DFQATT and SNEGSKA (reference sequence). The CDR3 DNA is TGCAGTGCTAGGCATCCGGGACTAGCGGCAGATACGCAGTATTTT. Residues: CSARHPGLAADTQYF.

V usage is TRBV10-2 and J usage is TRBJ2-7; D perhaps matches TRBD1 (5 bases). CDR3 length: 12 residues. Germline loops: CDR1 WSHSY, CDR2 SAAADI. V was clipped by 7 bases and J by 5 bases, with 12 bases between them. The chain's CDR3 is CASMGQGDEQYF. The DNA for the CDR3 is TGCGCCAGCATGGGGCAGGGTGACGAGCAGTACTTC.

This chain joins TRBV5-5 and TRBJ2-3; tentative D call: TRBD1 (6 bases). CDR3 length: 17 residues. V lost 3 bases and J 2 bases, leaving 19 bases between the germline ends. Per germline, CDR1 SGHKS and CDR2 YYEKEE (reference sequence). Here the CDR3 reads CASSSYHLRDNTDTQYF. The CDR3 bases are TGTGCCAGCAGCTCCTACCACCTCCGGGACAACACAGATACGCAGTATTTT.

As DNA, the CDR3 is TGTGCCAGCAGTTTAATGGCAAAAATCCTAGCGGGAGTCCCCAATGAGCAGTTCTTC. Protein: CASSLMAKILAGVPNEQFF. The chain couples TRBV12-3 or TRBV12-4 to TRBJ2-1; 10 bases agree with TRBD2. This CDR3 region has 19 residues. J lost 6 bases, V lost 2 bases, and 16 bases had no gene match.

The V and J genes are TRBV3-1 and TRBJ2-1; TRBD2 matches at 12 bases. There are 19 residues in the CDR3. The germline V gene has CDR1 LGHDT and CDR2 YNNKEL (reference sequence). Trimming at V came to 7 bases and at J to 5 bases, leaving 18 bases not matched to a gene. The DNA of the CDR3 is TGTGCCAGCACCTACTGGACTAGCGGGACCTATTCCGAAAACAATGAGCAGTTCTTC. Translating it yields CASTYWTSGTYSENNEQFF.

The V gene is TRBV20-1, the J gene TRBJ2-1; D ambiguous. CDR1 is DFQATT and CDR2 is SNEGSKA in the germline V gene (reference sequence). V was clipped by 0 bases and J by 9 bases, with 9 bases between them. This CDR3 has 12 residues. This chain's CDR3 is CSARDQAAEQFF. In DNA, the CDR3 is TGCAGTGCTAGAGATCAAGCCGCTGAGCAGTTCTTC.

This clonotype was detected a few times. The chain is built from TRBV27 and TRBJ2-2, with D perhaps matching TRBD1 (6 bases). With 4 bases removed from V and 7 bases from J, the gap between germline ends came to 10 bases. From germline, CDR1 is MNHEY and CDR2 SMNVEV (reference sequence). CDR3 length: 13 residues. CDR3: CASSSATGGELFF. In nucleotides, the CDR3 is TGTGCCAGCAGTTCGGCGACAGGCGGGGAGCTGTTTTTT.

In this sample, this clonotype turned up a few times. A junction end diverges from the germline sequence, so it may reflect a read error. The J gene is TRBJ2-5, the V gene TRBV12-3 or TRBV12-4; D unresolved. CDR3 length: 14 amino acids. The CDR3 coding sequence is TGTGCCAGCAGCCCAATATCAGTGAAAGAGACCCACTACTTC. Translation: CASSPISVKETHYF.

V usage is TRBV27 and J usage is TRBJ2-3; 10 bases are a match to TRBD2. V lost 6 bases to trimming and J lost 5 bases; unmatched junction nucleotides: 11. This CDR3 spans 16 amino acids. Per the germline V gene, CDR1 is MNHEY and CDR2 is SMNVEV (reference sequence). The CDR3 loop reads CASSTQREGLGDTQYF. CDR3 DNA sequence: TGTGCCAGCAGCACCCAGCGGGAGGGCCTAGGAGATACGCAGTATTTT.

The chain couples TRBV15 to TRBJ2-1, with 7 nucleotides matching TRBD2. Germline V gene sequence: CDR1 LNHNV, CDR2 YYDKDF (reference sequence). The CDR3 loop spans 17 amino acids. The J segment lost 8 bases and the V segment lost 5 bases, leaving 18 bases of the junction unmatched. The CDR3 region has the DNA TGTGCCACCAGCGGTACTAGCGTCCCAACCGTTCGAGATGAGCAGTTCTTC. Protein sequence: CATSGTSVPTVRDEQFF.

This clonotype was picked up a small number of times. The genes are TRBV9 and TRBJ2-3; 8 bases fit TRBD1. The germline gives CDR1 SGDLS, CDR2 YYNGEE. The V gene end was trimmed by 3 bases and the J gene end by 5 bases; junction bases not matched to a gene: 11. The CDR3 spans 16 residues. The chain's CDR3 is CASSAKTGAVGDTQYF. The CDR3 coding sequence is TGTGCCAGCAGCGCCAAGACAGGGGCAGTGGGAGATACGCAGTATTTT.

In its sample, this clonotype was seen a few times. In DNA form, the CDR3 reads TGTGCCAGCAGTGAAGAGGGACTTACTATCAATGAGCAGTTCTTC. Its protein is CASSEEGLTINEQFF. The chain joins TRBV6-1 to TRBJ2-1; maybe TRBD2 (6 bases). In germline, CDR1 is MNHNS, CDR2 SASEGT. The CDR3 is 15 amino acids. V was trimmed by 1 base and J by 6 bases, leaving 13 bases between them.

The chain links TRBV6-5 to TRBJ2-2, with D possibly matching TRBD1 (7 bases). Germline V gene sequence: CDR1 MNHEY, CDR2 SVGAGI. The CDR3 consists of 18 residues. Trimming stripped 0 bases from V and 3 bases from J, with 17 bases between. The CDR3 here is CASSYSGRGGQDTGELFF. The DNA of the CDR3 is TGTGCCAGCAGTTACTCGGGCAGGGGAGGACAGGACACCGGGGAGCTGTTTTTT.

This clonotype was observed a handful of times. V gene TRBV7-9 combines with J gene TRBJ2-1, with 9 nucleotides matching TRBD2. The ends lost 8 bases at V and 5 bases at J; junction bases unmatched: 7. Looked up from germline, CDR1 is SEHNR and CDR2 is FQNEAQ (reference sequence). CDR3 length: 14 residues. The CDR3: CASAVVAGDNEQFF. The CDR3, as DNA: TGTGCCAGCGCTGTTGTAGCGGGAGACAATGAGCAGTTCTTC.

This clonotype came up a few times. V is TRBV27 and J is TRBJ2-3, with 7 bases identical to TRBD2. Germline V CDR1 and CDR2: MNHEY, SMNVEV (reference sequence). Trimming took 6 bases from V and 7 from J; bases not matched to a gene: 4. The CDR3 totals 12 residues. CDR3 loop: CASSRGGYTQYF. In DNA form, the CDR3 reads TGTGCCAGCAGCCGCGGGGGATATACGCAGTATTTT.